The sequence of this T cell receptor (beta chain) was determined in a study of T cells after yellow fever vaccination. Overall study findings and caveats: The presence of abundant clonotypes contaminating from the bulk population was possible in FACS-sorted repertoires. Weaker overall was a secondary response that nonetheless peaked faster, on day 5 versus 15. Reappearing after the booster were most of the clones from primary vaccination (roughly 95% CD4, about 88% CD8).

This clonotype showed up just a few times. What it recognizes is unknown. This CDR3 has 14 amino acids. V was shortened by 3 bases and J by 7 bases, with 13 bases between the two germline ends. By 5'RACE template switching, TCR cDNA was produced, with a universal primer site and UMIs added in the process. TCRdb itself ran the 5' RACE reads through MiXCR, one entry per CDR3 protein. The sample lists nearly 550,000 distinct CDR3 sequences, roughly a fifth seen once, with roughly an eighth in the top ten. The chain combines TRBV12-3 or TRBV12-4 with TRBJ1-5; weak D call: TRBD1 (5 bases). The TCR originated in a man aged 30-40 years who received the YFV17D yellow fever vaccine. This sample comprised PBMCs, obtained 15 days after the yellow fever booster vaccination. CDR3 in DNA: TGTGCCAGCAGTTTCCCCCCCAGGGAACAGCCCCAGCATTTT. Protein: CASSFPPREQPQHF.